Listed here are 27 T cell receptor beta chains from one sample, sequenced in a study of blood T cell repertoires in COVID-19. The data were produced by immunoSEQ multiplex PCR, yet TCRdb's version contains in-frame clones alone and is incomplete. The sample has about 100,000 clones, approximately 91% seen once. Material for sequencing was peripheral blood. All receptors derive from a middle-aged man with active COVID-19.

This sequence joins TRBV7-8 and TRBJ2-7, with D perhaps matching TRBD2 (5 bases). The germline V gene has CDR1 SGHVS and CDR2 FQNEAQ. The CDR3 is 16 amino acids. Trimming shortened V by 0 bases and J by 0 bases, and 12 bases separated the two germline ends. The CDR3 protein is CASSLALAPSSYEQYV. The CDR3 DNA reads as TGTGCCAGCAGCTTAGCTTTAGCGCCGAGCTCCTACGAGCAGTACGTC.

The rearrangement joins TRBV19 to TRBJ2-1, with TRBD2 as a possible D gene (6 bases). CDR1 and CDR2 (germline): LNHDA, SQIVND (reference sequence). The CDR3 is 16 amino acids. V was trimmed by 1 base and J by 2 bases, leaving 12 bases between them. The CDR3 reads CASSIGMRDTYNEQFF. CDR3 nucleotide sequence: TGTGCCAGTAGTATAGGGATGCGGGATACCTACAATGAGCAGTTCTTC.

V usage is TRBV10-3 and J usage is TRBJ1-2, with D unclear. The CDR3 is 11 amino acids. Trimming removed 3 bases at V and 4 bases at J, with 3 bases between. CDR1 is ENHRY and CDR2 is SYGVKD in the germline V gene. The CDR3 spells CAISDSYGYTF. The CDR3, as DNA: TGTGCCATCAGTGACTCCTATGGCTACACCTTC.

V gene TRBV27 combines with J gene TRBJ2-3, with 7 bases lining up with TRBD2. Trimming removed 3 bases from V and 2 bases from J; junction bases left unmatched: 5. CDR1 is MNHEY, CDR2 SMNVEV, per germline (reference sequence). CDR3 length equals 15 residues. CDR3 region: CASSFALAATDTQYF. The CDR3 DNA reads as TGTGCCAGCAGTTTCGCGCTAGCGGCCACAGATACGCAGTATTTT.

The chain joins TRBV6-5 to TRBJ1-5; 8 bases line up with TRBD1. The V segment lost 5 bases and the J segment 4 bases; nucleotides outside the gene matches: 4. There are 14 residues in the CDR3. CDR1 and CDR2 (germline): MNHEY, SVGAGI. CDR3 sequence (DNA): TGTGCCAGCAGTCTGGGACAGGAGAATCAGCCCCAGCATTTT. Protein: CASSLGQENQPQHF.

The CDR3 nucleotides read TGTGCCAGCAGCTTTAGGGAGGGAAGCTCTGGAAACACCATATATTTT. Protein sequence: CASSFREGSSGNTIYF. This chain uses TRBV5-5 with TRBJ1-3, with no clear D. The germline V and J ends were trimmed by 2 bases and 0 bases, with 12 bases remaining between them. Germline-derived CDR1 and CDR2 are SGHKS and YYEKEE (reference sequence). CDR3 length: 16 amino acids.

The chain uses TRBV5-4 and TRBJ2-3, with no clear D. From germline, CDR1 is SGHNT and CDR2 YYREEE (reference sequence). The CDR3 consists of 13 residues. V lost 4 bases and J 6 bases, leaving 12 bases between the germline ends. CDR3 amino acids: CASSLLQLDTQYF. In DNA, the CDR3 is TGTGCCAGCAGCCTGCTGCAGTTGGATACGCAGTATTTT.

The chain couples TRBV19 to TRBJ2-7; TRBD2 might be the D (6 bases). The germline V gene has CDR1 LNHDA and CDR2 SQIVND (reference sequence). The CDR3 totals 14 residues. V dropped 0 bases and J dropped 3 bases, with 9 bases sitting between them. The CDR3 DNA reads as TGTGCCAGTAGTATAGATACAGCGGGCTACGAGCAGTACTTC. It specifies CASSIDTAGYEQYF.

The chain couples TRBV2 to TRBJ1-5; the D gene is possibly TRBD1 (5 bases). Trimming took 5 bases from V and 9 from J, leaving 14 bases between them. This CDR3 has 13 amino acids. In germline, CDR1 is SNHLY, CDR2 FYNNEI. CDR3 loop: CASSPGTGRPQHF. For the CDR3, the DNA is TGTGCCAGCAGTCCTGGGACTGGCCGGCCCCAGCATTTT.

The chain uses TRBV16 and TRBJ1-6; 7 bases match TRBD1. With V trimmed by 4 bases and J by 6 bases, 6 bases remained unmatched. The V gene's germline CDR1 is KGHSY and CDR2 FQNENV. CDR3 size: 15 residues. The CDR3 loop is CASSPTGSTNSPLHF. CDR3 sequence (DNA): TGTGCCAGCAGCCCGACAGGGTCGACTAATTCACCCCTCCACTTT. Based on the CDR3 plus reference TRBV16 and TRBJ1-6, the full variable domain is GEEVAQTPKHLVRGEGQKAKLYCAPIKGHSYVFWYQQVLKNEFKFLISFQNENVFDETGMPKERFSAKCLPNSPCSLEIQATKLEDSAVYFCASSPTGSTNSPLHFGNGTRLTVT.

The chain combines TRBV9 with TRBJ2-5; TRBD2 aligns across 7 bases. The ends lost 0 bases at V and 1 base at J; junction bases unmatched: 6. The CDR3 spans 16 residues. CDR1 SGDLS and CDR2 YYNGEE come from the germline V gene. CDR3 in DNA: TGTGCCAGCAGCGTAGTTGGTAGCGGGTCCCAAGAGACCCAGTACTTC. Amino acids: CASSVVGSGSQETQYF.

V and J are TRBV19 and TRBJ2-3; 7 positions agree with TRBD2. CDR3 length: 14 amino acids. V dropped 6 bases and J dropped 1; count of bases not matched to a gene: 4. Germline CDR1 and CDR2: LNHDA and SQIVND (reference sequence). CDR3 sequence (DNA): TGTGCCAGTAGGGGAGGGTTCCGCACAGATACGCAGTATTTT. Translated, it gives CASRGGFRTDTQYF.

This chain uses TRBV4-1 with TRBJ1-2, with D hard to call. Per germline, CDR1 MGHRA and CDR2 YSYEKL. CDR3 length equals 16 residues. The V end lost 1 base, the J end lost 7 bases, and 19 bases lay between the germline ends. The DNA for the CDR3 is TGCGCCAGCAGCCAAGTCAGAGTTCGAGGGTTGTTTGGCTACACCTTC. Translated: CASSQVRVRGLFGYTF.

The gene calls are TRBV7-9 and TRBJ1-5; TRBD1 aligns across 12 bases. This CDR3 has 15 amino acids. In germline, CDR1 is SEHNR, CDR2 FQNEAQ (reference sequence). J was trimmed by 6 bases and V by 4 bases; bases with no gene match: 4. CDR3 DNA sequence: TGTGCCAGCAGCTCGGGACAGGGGGCCTTTCAGCCCCAGCATTTT. Its translation: CASSSGQGAFQPQHF.

The CDR3 DNA sequence: TGTGCCTGGGGGACTAGCGGGCAACTTCCCACAGATACGCAGTATTTT. It specifies CAWGTSGQLPTDTQYF. The chain carries TRBV30 and TRBJ2-3, with 12 bases fitting TRBD2. V dropped 5 bases and J dropped 2; count of bases not matched to a gene: 8. CDR1 is GTSNPN and CDR2 is SVGIG in the germline V gene (reference sequence). This CDR3 has 16 amino acids.

The rearrangement uses TRBV5-1 and TRBJ2-1, with 14 bases lining up with TRBD2. The CDR3 runs to 15 residues. V lost 6 bases to trimming and J lost 9 bases; unmatched junction nucleotides: 8. Looked up from germline, CDR1 is SGHRS and CDR2 is YFSETQ. The CDR3 DNA reads as TGCGCCAGCACCCTGACTAGCGGGAGGGTTGGTGAGCAGTTCTTC. Amino acid sequence: CASTLTSGRVGEQFF.

The rearrangement uses TRBV5-1 and TRBJ1-4, with D perhaps matching TRBD1 (5 bases). Germline-derived CDR1 and CDR2 are SGHRS and YFSETQ. The CDR3 runs 16 residues. V lost 4 bases and J lost 5, with 18 bases in between. The CDR3 DNA sequence: TGCGCCAGCAGCGAGCAGGGCGGTAGCAAGAATGAAAAACTGTTTTTT. It encodes CASSEQGGSKNEKLFF.

V usage is TRBV6-5 and J usage is TRBJ2-7, with D maybe TRBD1 (6 bases). In germline, CDR1 is MNHEY, CDR2 SVGAGI. V lost 5 bases and J lost 5, with 19 bases in between. The CDR3 is 15 amino acids. CDR3 in DNA: TGTGCCAGCAGTCTAACGGGACATCGAAGAAACGAGCAGTACTTC. This encodes CASSLTGHRRNEQYF.

The chain is built from TRBV19 and TRBJ1-2; 8 bases line up with TRBD1. The CDR3 spans 14 residues. V lost 3 bases, J lost 8 bases, and 8 bases stayed unmatched. Germline CDR1 and CDR2: LNHDA and SQIVND (reference sequence). CDR3 sequence: CASSMADRVEGYTF. CDR3 bases: TGTGCCAGTAGTATGGCGGACAGGGTCGAGGGCTACACCTTC.

This chain links TRBV24-1 with TRBJ2-3; 7 bases agree with TRBD1. Germline V gives CDR1 KGHDR, CDR2 SFDVKD. The CDR3 contains 18 residues. V lost 4 bases and J lost 6; bases outside the gene matches: 18. The CDR3 loop is CATSDQIPGQLNPDTQYF. In DNA, the CDR3 is TGTGCCACCAGTGACCAGATTCCGGGACAGTTGAACCCTGATACGCAGTATTTT.

The chain combines TRBV7-3 with TRBJ1-1, with D perhaps TRBD1 (5 bases). CDR3 size: 13 residues. With 5 bases removed from V and 1 base from J, the gap between germline ends came to 8 bases. CDR1 and CDR2 from the germline V gene are SGHTA and FQGTGA. The CDR3 protein is CASSRDRNTEAFF. DNA of the CDR3: TGTGCCAGCAGCCGCGACAGGAACACTGAAGCTTTCTTT.

The chain uses TRBV18 and TRBJ1-3; a weak D match, TRBD1 (5 bases). The CDR3 covers 15 residues. Germline lookup yields CDR1 KGHSH and CDR2 LQKENI. V was shortened by 6 bases and J by 0 bases, with 12 bases between the two germline ends. The CDR3 here is CASSQPGGSGNTIYF. The CDR3 DNA is TGTGCCAGCTCTCAGCCCGGGGGCTCTGGAAACACCATATATTTT.

The chain uses TRBV3-1 (or the pseudogene TRBV3-2) and TRBJ2-2; no firm D call. Trimming stripped 2 bases from V and 4 bases from J, with 17 bases between. From germline, CDR1 is LGHDT and CDR2 YNNKEL (reference sequence). The CDR3 runs to 17 residues. The CDR3 is CASSQPLRLPGTGELFF. The CDR3 DNA reads TGTGCCAGCAGCCAACCGTTAAGACTCCCCGGCACCGGGGAGCTGTTTTTT.

The chain employs TRBV6-5 and TRBJ1-5, with TRBD1 matching 8 bases. Trimming removed 11 bases from V and 3 bases from J; junction bases left unmatched: 12. Germline lookup yields CDR1 MNHEY and CDR2 SVGAGI. The CDR3 has 15 residues. CDR3 amino acids: CAWGWAGGPNQPQHF. CDR3 sequence (DNA): TGTGCCTGGGGCTGGGCAGGGGGCCCCAATCAGCCCCAGCATTTT.

This chain links TRBV5-4 with TRBJ2-2; D unclear. V lost 0 bases and J 0 bases, leaving 6 bases between the germline ends. Germline V gene data show CDR1 as SGHNT and CDR2 as YYREEE (reference sequence). CDR3 size: 15 residues. The DNA of the CDR3 is TGTGCCAGCAGCTTGGGGCAGACGAACACCGGGGAGCTGTTTTTT. This sequence encodes CASSLGQTNTGELFF.

This chain links TRBV2 with TRBJ1-1; 7 bases agree with TRBD1. The CDR3 length is 16 residues. Unmatched junction bases numbered 6, after V lost 1 base and J lost 1 base. Germline V gene lookup returns CDR1 SNHLY and CDR2 FYNNEI. CDR3 sequence (DNA): TGTGCCAGCAGTGAAGGAAGGGGGCTAACGAACACTGAAGCTTTCTTT. Its translation is CASSEGRGLTNTEAFF.

The chain carries TRBV18 and TRBJ1-4; possible D gene TRBD1, 6 bases. The CDR3 has 15 amino acids. The germline gives CDR1 KGHSH, CDR2 LQKENI. V was clipped by 3 bases and J by 8 bases, with 16 bases between them. Here the CDR3 reads CASSPIGQQEEKLFF. DNA for the CDR3: TGTGCCAGCTCACCTATAGGACAGCAGGAGGAAAAACTGTTTTTT.